This T cell receptor (beta chain) was identified during a study of blood T cell repertoires in COVID-19. Study background: Some COVID-19 samples were acute and others convalescent; all came from the United States, Italy and Spain. PBMCs, B-cell-depleted T cells, or T cells were the source of the cDNA or gDNA that made up the material.

Original data processing: Amplification of reference gene primers provided the estimated nucleated cell counts. Sequencing was performed with immunoSEQ multiplex PCR; in TCRdb, only in-frame clones are kept and a portion is missing. Clone size and V and J calls were adopted from that table, with D and trimming inferred from the DNA. This table has 180,000 or so clones, about 80% appearing once. Germline-derived CDR1 and CDR2 are LNHDA and SQIVND (reference sequence). The CDR3 is 16 amino acids. V was pared by 0 bases and J by 4 bases, with 3 bases of the junction left unmatched. Input material: peripheral blood. This clonotype was obtained from a human donor with acute or convalescent COVID-19. The donor label of this sample is uncertain. The rearrangement uses TRBV19 and TRBJ2-5, with 12 bases fitting TRBD2. CDR3 amino acids: CASSIDASGRGETQYF. CDR3 DNA sequence: TGTGCCAGTAGTATAGATGCTAGCGGGAGGGGAGAGACCCAGTACTTC.